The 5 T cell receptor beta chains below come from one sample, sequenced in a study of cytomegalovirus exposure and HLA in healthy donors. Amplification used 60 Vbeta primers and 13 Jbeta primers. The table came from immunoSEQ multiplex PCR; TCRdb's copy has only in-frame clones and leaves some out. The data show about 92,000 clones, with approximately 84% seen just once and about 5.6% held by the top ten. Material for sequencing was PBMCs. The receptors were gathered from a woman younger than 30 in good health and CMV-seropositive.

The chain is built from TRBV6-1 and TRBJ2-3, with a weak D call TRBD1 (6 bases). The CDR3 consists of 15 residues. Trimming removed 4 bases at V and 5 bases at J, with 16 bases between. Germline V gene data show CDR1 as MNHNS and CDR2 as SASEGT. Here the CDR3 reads CASSGTQGVGDTQYF. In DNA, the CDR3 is TGTGCCAGCAGTGGAACACAGGGAGTTGGAGATACGCAGTATTTT.

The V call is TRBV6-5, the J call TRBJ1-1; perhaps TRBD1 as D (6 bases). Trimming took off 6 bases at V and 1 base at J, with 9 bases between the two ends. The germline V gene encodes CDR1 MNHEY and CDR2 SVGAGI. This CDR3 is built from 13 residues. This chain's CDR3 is CASRQGTNTEAFF. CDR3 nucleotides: TGTGCCAGCAGACAGGGAACGAACACTGAAGCTTTCTTT.

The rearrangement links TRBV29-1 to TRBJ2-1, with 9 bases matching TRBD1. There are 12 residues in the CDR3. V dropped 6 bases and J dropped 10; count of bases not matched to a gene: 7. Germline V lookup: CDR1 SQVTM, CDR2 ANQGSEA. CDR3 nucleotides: TGCAGCGTGGGGGGACAGGGACGAGAGCAGTTCTTC. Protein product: CSVGGQGREQFF.

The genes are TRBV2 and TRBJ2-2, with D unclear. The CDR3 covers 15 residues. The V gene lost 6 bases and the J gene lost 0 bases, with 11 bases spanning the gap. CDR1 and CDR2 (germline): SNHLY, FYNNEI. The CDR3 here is CASSLSSANTGELFF. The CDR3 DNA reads TGTGCCAGCAGCCTGTCCAGCGCGAACACCGGGGAGCTGTTTTTT.

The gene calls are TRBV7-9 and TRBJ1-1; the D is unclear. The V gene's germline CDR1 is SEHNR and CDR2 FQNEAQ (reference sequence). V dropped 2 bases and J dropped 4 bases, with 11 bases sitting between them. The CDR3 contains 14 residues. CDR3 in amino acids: CASSLSGPSTEAFF. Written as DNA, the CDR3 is TGTGCCAGCAGCTTAAGCGGGCCGAGCACTGAAGCTTTCTTT.